This TCR beta chain was identified during a study of blood T cell repertoires in COVID-19. In the study overall: The analysed material was cDNA or gDNA that came from T cells, B-cell-depleted T cells, or PBMCs.

Per the original methods: Nucleated cell number was recorded as an estimate derived from reference gene primer amplification. Assay used: immunoSEQ multiplex PCR; TCRdb lists only in-frame clones, some missing. V, J and clone size are taken as reported in that table, and D and trimming were inferred from the DNA itself. The data hold 150,000 or so clones, with 80% to 85% observed a single time. The CDR3 runs 15 residues. Per germline, CDR1 SGHTA and CDR2 FQGNSA. The germline V and J ends were trimmed by 1 base and 1 base, with 9 bases remaining between them. Sequenced material: peripheral blood. The sequence came from a human donor in a cohort sampled during active COVID-19. This rearrangement joins TRBV7-2 to TRBJ2-3; D not resolved. The CDR3 sequence: CASSLDRQGTDTQYF. The CDR3 nucleotides read TGTGCCAGCAGCTTAGACCGGCAGGGCACAGATACGCAGTATTTT.